The next 11 T cell receptor beta chains were all read from a single sample in a study of T-cell memory formation after mild COVID-19. TCRdb fed the 5' RACE reads into MiXCR, producing one record per CDR3 protein. The top ten hold roughly 21% of the sample, which has a few hundred thousand distinct CDR3 sequences, 16% seen once. The sample consisted of PBMCs or a T cell subset sorted from them (not recorded which). The receptors were gathered from a man aged 18 to 29 who had mild COVID-19 (a few samples of this study predate the infection). Cell type and time point are not known.

CDR3 coding DNA: TGCAGTGCTAGTAAGTCGGCAGAACGCAGGCTATATAATTCACCCCTCCACTTT. This translates into CSASKSAERRLYNSPLHF. The chain combines TRBV20-1 with TRBJ1-6; D gene unclear. The CDR3 sequence is 18 residues long. The V gene's germline CDR1 is DFQATT and CDR2 SNEGSKA (reference sequence). Trimming cost V 3 bases and J 4 bases, with 22 bases left between them.

This sequence joins TRBV4-2 and TRBJ2-1; 8 bases align to TRBD2. This CDR3 region has 15 residues. The germline V gene has CDR1 LGHNA and CDR2 YNFKEQ. Germline trimming cut 1 base from V and 6 bases from J; bases unmatched to any gene: 5. Here the CDR3 DNA reads TGTGCCAGCAGCCAAGTCGGGCGGGGGGCCAATGAGCAGTTCTTC. The encoded protein is CASSQVGRGANEQFF.

The chain is built from TRBV9 and TRBJ2-5; D may be TRBD1 or TRBD2 (5 bases each). The CDR3 is 16 amino acids. Germline values: CDR1 SGDLS, CDR2 YYNGEE. The V gene lost 0 bases and the J gene lost 1 base, with 13 bases spanning the gap. This chain's CDR3 is CASSVVPGQAQETQYF. In DNA, the CDR3 is TGTGCCAGCAGCGTAGTACCGGGGCAGGCCCAAGAGACCCAGTACTTC.

This clonotype came up a few times. The rearrangement links TRBV7-8 to TRBJ1-1, with 9 bases lining up with TRBD1. With 5 bases clipped from V and 3 bases from J, the junction kept 7 bases outside the gene matches. Per germline, CDR1 SGHVS and CDR2 FQNEAQ. This CDR3 has 15 amino acids. This chain's CDR3 is CASSIGGTGYTEAFF. In nucleotides, the CDR3 is TGTGCCAGCAGCATCGGTGGGACAGGGTACACTGAAGCTTTCTTT.

The rearrangement joins TRBV3-1 to TRBJ1-1, with a possible D match to TRBD1 (6 bases). In germline, CDR1 is LGHDT, CDR2 YNNKEL (reference sequence). Trimming removed 0 bases at V and 10 bases at J, with 12 bases between. The CDR3 is 13 residues long. The CDR3 DNA is TGTGCCAGCAGCCAAGAGTTCAGGGGAACAGCTTTCTTT. Protein product: CASSQEFRGTAFF.

This clonotype was seen a handful of times. The genes are TRBV6-1 and TRBJ1-6, with 9 nucleotides matching TRBD1. The CDR3 contains 15 residues. The germline CDR1 and CDR2 sequences are MNHNS and SASEGT. Germline trimming cut 1 base from V and 5 bases from J; bases unmatched to any gene: 0. The CDR3 DNA is TGTGCCAGCAGTGAAGGGACAGGGGATAATTCACCCCTCCACTTT. As protein: CASSEGTGDNSPLHF.

J is TRBJ2-4 and V is TRBV4-1, with D unclear. The CDR3 runs 15 residues. Germline loops: CDR1 MGHRA, CDR2 YSYEKL. V lost 0 bases and J lost 0, with 6 bases in between. This CDR3 is CASSQDDLAKNIQYF. CDR3 sequence (DNA): TGCGCCAGCAGCCAAGACGATCTAGCCAAAAACATTCAGTACTTC.

In this sample, this clonotype turned up a few times. This chain joins TRBV5-1 and TRBJ2-5; 12 bases line up with TRBD2. CDR3 length equals 16 residues. V gave up 2 bases and J gave up 3 bases; unmatched junction bases: 5. Germline CDR1 and CDR2: SGHRS and YFSETQ. CDR3 amino acids: CASSFGASGGEETQYF. Here the CDR3 DNA reads TGCGCCAGCAGCTTCGGGGCTAGCGGGGGGGAAGAGACCCAGTACTTC.

In this sample, this clonotype turned up a few times. The chain combines TRBV7-3 with TRBJ1-6, with no clear D. The CDR3 consists of 14 residues. V was clipped by 2 bases and J by 7 bases, with 9 bases between them. CDR1 and CDR2 (germline): SGHTA, FQGTGA. The CDR3 sequence is CASSLDGVNSPLHF. CDR3 in DNA: TGTGCCAGCAGCTTAGACGGGGTCAATTCACCCCTCCACTTT.

This clonotype appeared many times. The V call is TRBV6-5, the J call TRBJ1-1; 10 nucleotides align to TRBD1. Germline CDR1 is MNHEY and CDR2 is SVGAGI. The CDR3 loop spans 15 amino acids. V shed 1 base, J shed 5 bases, and the junction held 4 bases outside the gene matches. The CDR3 nucleotides are TGTGCCAGCAGTTACTGGAAGGGACAGGGGACTGAAGCTTTCTTT. Amino acids: CASSYWKGQGTEAFF.

This clonotype was detected a few times. The genes are TRBV3-1 and TRBJ2-5, with 8 bases aligning to TRBD1. The CDR3 is 15 amino acids. The junction had 6 bases not matched to a gene; V was cut back by 1 base and J by 5 bases. The germline V gene has CDR1 LGHDT and CDR2 YNNKEL (reference sequence). The CDR3 bases are TGTGCCAGCAGCCAAGGGACAGGGAGGTTCGAGACCCAGTACTTC. The encoded protein is CASSQGTGRFETQYF.